The rows below give T cell receptor beta chains drawn from one sample of a study of T-cell memory formation after mild COVID-19. TCRdb processed the 5' RACE reads anew with MiXCR; each CDR3 protein has one entry. The table includes 250,000 to 350,000 distinct CDR3 sequences, 15% to 20% detected once. The specimen was PBMCs or a T cell subset sorted from them (not recorded which). These TCRs come from a man between 18 and 29 years old who had mild COVID-19 (a few samples of this study predate the infection). Cell type and time point are not known. CDR3s leave out the opening cysteine and the closing phenylalanine or tryptophan. The D gene is left open where the match is weak.

j_call cdr3_length v_call d_call cdr3_aa
TRBJ2-3 11 TRBV10-1 NA ASSAQRADTQY
TRBJ2-3 11 TRBV12-5 NA ASGWGLGNSQY
TRBJ2-7 12 TRBV7-8 NA ASSLDPRTNEQY
TRBJ2-1 13 TRBV11-2 NA ASNPTWGLTNEQF
TRBJ2-6 18 TRBV6-1 TRBD2 ASSDPQASGGPSGANVLT
TRBJ1-2 13 TRBV5-1 TRBD1 ASSQKLGTEEGYT
TRBJ2-6 13 TRBV12-3/TRBV12-4 NA ASSPGYSGANVLT
TRBJ2-1 11 TRBV4-2 NA ASSDWGIGEQF
TRBJ1-2 11 TRBV12-3/TRBV12-4 NA ASRRGLNYGYT
TRBJ1-2 13 TRBV4-3 TRBD1 ASSQETGTAYGYT
TRBJ1-1 13 TRBV20-1 NA SARDPAGEGTEAF
TRBJ2-5 13 TRBV7-8 NA ASSSKTGSQETQY
TRBJ2-3 13 TRBV4-3 NA ASSQESRNGDTQY
TRBJ1-1 11 TRBV7-3 NA ASKERANTEAF
TRBJ2-7 10 TRBV5-4 NA ASSKGHLEQY
TRBJ1-5 11 TRBV6-6 NA ASSPGTLEPQH
TRBJ1-5 11 TRBV2 NA ASSDQLNQPQH
TRBJ2-3 12 TRBV4-3 NA ASSQEAFTDTQY
TRBJ2-6 11 TRBV19 NA ASSIAGANVLT
TRBJ2-2 13 TRBV30 NA AWRPGGRYTGELF
TRBJ2-5 12 TRBV6-6 NA ASRGTGVAKTQY
TRBJ1-5 13 TRBV9 NA ASSETGYSNQPQH
TRBJ1-2 13 TRBV5-1 NA ASSRQPSDKDGYT
TRBJ2-1 12 TRBV7-9 TRBD1 ASSPTGFNGEQF
TRBJ2-3 9 TRBV2 NA ASSEARTRY
TRBJ2-7 12 TRBV28 NA ASSGRGGSYEQY
TRBJ1-5 15 TRBV20-1 NA SARDGGRVYSNQPQH
TRBJ2-2 16 TRBV7-2 TRBD2 ASSPRTSGGANTGELF
TRBJ1-4 12 TRBV12-3/TRBV12-4 NA ASSRVATNEKLF
TRBJ1-5 11 TRBV30 NA AWSSGTNQPQH
TRBJ1-1 11 TRBV28 NA ASNGGENTEAF
TRBJ2-6 16 TRBV6-6 NA ASRLNGPPSSGANVLT
TRBJ2-5 17 TRBV7-2 TRBD2 ASSPSSGASGGPRETQY
TRBJ1-4 15 TRBV5-5 NA ASSSHPPGATNEKLF
TRBJ1-4 13 TRBV7-8 NA ASSPSLATNEKLF
TRBJ2-7 10 TRBV12-3/TRBV12-4 TRBD2 ASGEGFYEQY
TRBJ1-1 12 TRBV6-2/TRBV6-3 NA ASSPEGPVTEAF
TRBJ2-7 13 TRBV11-1 NA ASSLVARGGNEQY
TRBJ2-2 10 TRBV3-1 NA ASSQDLGELF
TRBJ1-1 11 TRBV5-1 TRBD1 ASSLGQGFEAF
TRBJ1-2 14 TRBV6-2/TRBV6-3 TRBD1 ASSYTYPGTGDGYT
TRBJ2-3 12 TRBV29-1 NA SVEPGPRGGTQY
TRBJ2-2 11 TRBV20-1 TRBD1 SVGQPYTGELF
TRBJ2-5 15 TRBV11-2 TRBD2 ASSTGLANIYQETQY
TRBJ1-2 12 TRBV11-2 TRBD1 ASSRDSQNYGYT
TRBJ2-7 11 TRBV27 NA ASSHGPSYEQY
TRBJ2-5 11 TRBV6-6 NA ASSYQYQETQY
TRBJ2-7 14 TRBV5-6 TRBD1 ASTRRTGVGSYEQY
TRBJ2-1 12 TRBV6-5 NA ASSMRTVNNEQF
TRBJ1-4 11 TRBV28 NA ASSLYKAMGLF
TRBJ2-3 11 TRBV12-3/TRBV12-4 NA ASRATWGPTQY
TRBJ2-7 11 TRBV2 NA ASSVFVGDSTY
TRBJ1-1 11 TRBV2 NA ASSESQSSSAF
TRBJ2-3 12 TRBV4-1 NA ASSRQGRTDTQY
TRBJ2-4 13 TRBV5-5 NA ASSLVGVSKNIQY
TRBJ1-2 15 TRBV7-9 TRBD1 ASSSIDPDRGIYGYT
TRBJ1-1 11 TRBV5-1 NA ASSLRDRTKAF
TRBJ1-5 11 TRBV4-1 NA ASSQEGHQPQH
TRBJ2-5 15 TRBV3-1 NA ASSPAPRVVDEETQY